This T cell receptor (beta chain) was recovered during a study of PD-1 blockade in classical Hodgkin lymphoma. The ends lost 5 bases at V and 7 bases at J; junction bases unmatched: 6. The CDR3 consists of 15 residues. Per the germline V gene, CDR1 is SGHRS and CDR2 is YFSETQ. With no exception, relapse followed autologous stem cell transplantation in all patients, and brentuximab vedotin exposure varied. On this clone: No antigen is known for it.

Whole-study findings and limits: Newly diagnosed patients reportedly trailed healthy donors in baseline TCR diversity. It was CD4+ TCR diversity, not CD8+, that rose significantly by C4D1.

The data were produced by immunoSEQ multiplex PCR, yet TCRdb's version contains in-frame clones alone and is incomplete. In the table there are roughly 70,000 clones, 65% to 75% of which are singletons. This specimen consisted of peripheral blood mononuclear cells (PBMCs), obtained before the second cycle of nivolumab. The chain employs TRBV5-1 and TRBJ1-6, with 10 bases lining up with TRBD1. The receptor's source is a human donor with classical Hodgkin lymphoma. DNA of the CDR3: TGCGCCAGCAGTTGGGACAGGGGTGCAAATTCACCCCTCCACTTT. It translates to CASSWDRGANSPLHF. Using reference TRBV5-1 and TRBJ1-6 for the parts outside the CDR3, the full variable domain is KAGVTQTPRYLIKTRGQQVTLSCSPISGHRSVSWYQQTPGQGLQFLFEYFSETQRNKGNFPGRFSGRQFSNSRSEMNVSTLELGDSALYLCASSWDRGANSPLHFGNGTRLTVT.